This TCR beta chain was identified in a study of blood T cell repertoires in COVID-19 (dated by TCRdb to the early 2020s). For the wider study: Recovered participants in ImmuneRACE Cohort 3 were defined by two consecutive negative NP/OP PCR tests, clearance by a healthcare professional, or resolution of symptoms. The collaborator samples originated in the United States, Italy and Spain and spanned the acute and convalescent phases of COVID-19. The prospective study material was composed of cDNA or gDNA derived from T cells, B-cell-depleted T cells, or PBMCs. Deeply sampled blood TCRbeta repertoires from subjects exposed to, actively infected with, or recovered from COVID-19 were included in the dataset. The repertoires were made available in a free public database intended to serve as a resource for research on the immune response to SARS-CoV-2. Samples came from the ongoing ImmuneRACE study (first 160 participants) plus 1,254 subjects from 6 global collaborators. Nearly every sample came with metadata listing a de-identified subject ID, COVID-19 status, age in years and sex. Where HLA class I and class II types were available, the types were taken from metadata supplied by the sample provider, not from assay-based typing.

Worth noting for this clone: What this receptor recognizes is not known. No base quality values were provided; no much bigger clone lies one nucleotide off.

Taken from the germline V gene, the CDR1 and CDR2 loops are SGDLS and YYNGEE. CDR3 length: 18 amino acids, cysteine to phenylalanine. Just the 54-base CDR3 DNA is kept, in frame starting at base 1. Here V drops 0 bases and J drops 4 bases, and the junction holds 11 bases not matched to any gene. The investigation overall reported the following: Clinical and demographic metadata were provided uncurated, with the amount varying by source and participant.

Participants in the prospective study were aged about 18 to 95 years, lived in some 24 United States geographic areas, and enrolled through a virtual design. To assign participants to cohorts, the prospective study relied on clinical history that participants themselves reported in a screening survey and a study questionnaire. In the prospective study, whole blood, serum and a nasopharyngeal or oropharyngeal swab were collected from each participant by mobile phlebotomists. Over a roughly two-month period, participants in the prospective study had the option of providing additional blood draws and questionnaires. Blood samples from the prospective study were shipped frozen or at room temperature prior to DNA extraction. TCRbeta CDR3 regions were amplified from genomic DNA using the immunoSEQ Assay, a bias-controlled multiplex PCR. From the authors' description of their analysis: Within the assay, amplification of reference gene primers was used to estimate how many nucleated cells each sample contained. To quantify the absolute abundance of each unique TCRbeta CDR3 rearrangement, sequence reads were collapsed and filtered. Productive Simpson clonality was computed per sample as the square root of Simpson's diversity index over productive rearrangements. As stored in TCRdb, this immuneACCESS dataset retains in-frame rearrangements with V and J assigned. A fraction of the clones does not appear; measured against another copy, unresolved V genes explain less than half of the discrepancy, and the remainder lacks a known reason. For V, J and clone size, that table is used; D and trimming come from the DNA. Counted in this sample were approximately 250,000 clones; approximately 90% of them appeared once. Roughly 2% of the sample rests with the top ten.

The chain employs TRBV9 and TRBJ1-2, with 11 bases matching TRBD1. The TCR originated in an older woman in a cohort exposed to, infected with or recovered from COVID-19 (not recorded which). Input material: PBMCs or T cells enriched from blood (not recorded which). The CDR3 protein sequence reads: CASSVEAPGQGVSYGYTF. DNA sequence: TGTGCCAGCAGCGTAGAGGCCCCGGGACAGGGGGTATCCTATGGCTACACCTTC.